Below are 20 T cell receptor beta chains sequenced from a single sample in a study of blood T cell repertoires in COVID-19. Libraries were prepared by immunoSEQ multiplex PCR; TCRdb keeps only in-frame clonotypes and omits some of them. In the table there are 120,000 to 150,000 clones, 84% of which are singletons. The source material was PBMCs or T cells enriched from blood (not recorded which). The receptors originated from a woman in her 50s with acute COVID-19.

V gene TRBV7-3 combines with J gene TRBJ2-4; a possible D gene is TRBD2 (7 bases). Germline V gene data show CDR1 as SGHTA and CDR2 as FQGTGA. This CDR3 has 15 residues. Between the trimmed V and J ends, which lost 0 bases and 7 bases, there was a span of 13 bases. CDR3 region: CASSLTAGARNIQYF. CDR3 nucleotides: TGTGCCAGCAGCTTAACCGCGGGGGCGCGGAACATTCAGTACTTC.

The rearrangement links TRBV5-1 to TRBJ2-1, with a weak D call TRBD2 (6 bases). V was pared by 5 bases and J by 0 bases, with 15 bases between. The CDR3 covers 16 residues. Germline V gene sequence: CDR1 SGHRS, CDR2 YFSETQ. CDR3 sequence (DNA): TGCGCCAGCAGACCCGGAGGGACTCACTCCTACAATGAGCAGTTCTTC. This codes for CASRPGGTHSYNEQFF.

This chain links TRBV12-3 or TRBV12-4 with TRBJ1-1; D uncertain. The V end was cut by 5 bases, the J end by 11 bases, with 15 bases between. The CDR3 has 12 residues. CDR3 sequence: CASSTRGRGAFF. DNA of the CDR3: TGTGCCAGCAGTACCCGAGGGCGAGGGGCTTTCTTT.

The chain couples TRBV5-8 to TRBJ2-1, with 10 bases matching TRBD2. Trimming took 5 bases from V and 0 from J; bases not matched to a gene: 2. Germline loops: CDR1 SGHTS, CDR2 YDEGEE. There are 15 residues in the CDR3. In DNA, the CDR3 is TGTGCCAGCAGTTCTAGCGGGAGCTCCTACAATGAGCAGTTCTTC. Translation gives CASSSSGSSYNEQFF.

The genes are TRBV5-8 and TRBJ1-4; TRBD1 matches 9 bases. CDR1 and CDR2 from the germline V gene are SGHTS and YDEGEE. The CDR3 contains 17 residues. Trimming at V came to 4 bases and at J to 8 bases, leaving 15 bases not matched to a gene. CDR3: CASSHRGRGLGAEKLFF. CDR3 DNA: TGTGCCAGCAGCCACAGGGGGCGAGGTTTGGGAGCGGAAAAACTGTTTTTT. Based on the CDR3 plus reference TRBV5-8 and TRBJ1-4, the full variable domain is EAGVTQSPTHLIKTRGQQATLRCSPISGHTSVYWYQQALGLGLQFLLWYDEGEERNRGNFPPRFSGRQFPNYSSELNVNALELEDSALYLCASSHRGRGLGAEKLFFGSGTQLSVL.

The chain recombines TRBV7-6 with TRBJ2-7; 10 positions match TRBD2. From germline, CDR1 is SGHVS and CDR2 FNYEAQ. After removal of 5 bases from V and 4 bases from J, the junction contained 5 bases not matched to a gene. This CDR3 region has 14 residues. The CDR3, as DNA: TGTGCCAGCAGCACTAGCGGGGTGGGGTACGAGCAGTACTTC. This codes for CASSTSGVGYEQYF.

The chain recombines TRBV13 with TRBJ2-5, with TRBD2 matching over 13 bases. The CDR3 is 17 residues long. CDR1 is PRHDT and CDR2 is FYEKMQ in the germline V gene (reference sequence). With V trimmed by 3 bases and J by 3 bases, 7 bases remained unmatched. The CDR3 protein is CASSFRTSGSLEETQYF. In nucleotides, the CDR3 is TGTGCCAGCAGCTTTCGGACTAGCGGGAGTCTTGAAGAGACCCAGTACTTC.

The rearrangement joins TRBV7-3 to TRBJ1-2, with 11 bases lining up with TRBD1. CDR1 and CDR2 (germline): SGHTA, FQGTGA. V shed 5 bases, J shed 7 bases, and the junction held 9 bases outside the gene matches. The CDR3 length is 15 residues. The CDR3 nucleotides read TGTGCCAGCAGCCCCGGTCGGGACAGGGGGTTTGGCTACACCTTC. Protein sequence: CASSPGRDRGFGYTF. The variable domain in full, completed from reference TRBV7-3 and TRBJ1-2, reads GAGVSQTPSNKVTEKGKYVELRCDPISGHTALYWYRQSLGQGPEFLIYFQGTGAADDSGLPNDRFFAVRPEGSVSTLKIQRTERGDSAVYLCASSPGRDRGFGYTFGSGTRLTVV.

J is TRBJ1-1 and V is TRBV7-9; 8 positions match TRBD1. The CDR3 extends over 14 amino acids. Germline assignment: CDR1 SEHNR and CDR2 FQNEAQ (reference sequence). The trim removed 5 bases at V and 1 base at J, leaving 3 bases unmatched. The CDR3: CASSLGQENTEAFF. CDR3 coding DNA: TGTGCCAGCAGCCTGGGACAGGAGAACACTGAAGCTTTCTTT.

The chain carries TRBV27 and TRBJ2-1, with 10 bases aligning to TRBD2. The trim removed 4 bases at V and 6 bases at J, leaving 6 bases unmatched. The CDR3 consists of 15 residues. Per germline, CDR1 MNHEY and CDR2 SMNVEV (reference sequence). This CDR3 reads CASSSTSGKGNEQFF. The CDR3 DNA reads TGTGCCAGCAGTTCTACTAGCGGGAAGGGCAATGAGCAGTTCTTC.

The genes are TRBV3-1 (or the pseudogene TRBV3-2) and TRBJ2-1; 9 positions agree with TRBD2. V was pared by 7 bases and J by 10 bases, with 11 bases of the junction left unmatched. Germline-derived CDR1 and CDR2 are LGHDT and YNNKEL (reference sequence). The CDR3 runs to 14 residues. The CDR3 nucleotides read TGTGCCAGCACCCCCGGGACTAGCCTTGCGGAGCAGTTCTTC. This translates into CASTPGTSLAEQFF.

The chain combines TRBV4-3 with TRBJ1-1; D remains ambiguous. Germline V gives CDR1 LGHNA, CDR2 YSLEER. This CDR3 spans 16 amino acids. Between the trimmed V and J ends, which lost 0 bases and 3 bases, there was a span of 14 bases. CDR3 amino acids: CASSQDEVRSHTEAFF. In DNA form, the CDR3 reads TGCGCCAGCAGCCAAGATGAGGTCCGAAGTCACACTGAAGCTTTCTTT.

This clone is deemed medium-sized. The rearrangement uses TRBV6-1 and TRBJ1-5; D might be TRBD1 (5 bases). Germline CDR1 reads MNHNS; CDR2 reads SASEGT. The CDR3 runs to 16 residues. Deletions cut 3 bases from V and 2 bases from J, with 14 bases between. The CDR3 loop is CASSELTGVGNQPQHF. In DNA, the CDR3 is TGTGCCAGCAGTGAGCTTACAGGAGTCGGCAATCAGCCCCAGCATTTT.

The chain joins TRBV5-1 to TRBJ2-3, with 8 bases matching TRBD2. Per germline, CDR1 SGHRS and CDR2 YFSETQ. V dropped 6 bases and J dropped 5; count of bases not matched to a gene: 11. The CDR3 has 15 residues. CDR3: CASTATGGPGDTQYF. The CDR3 region has the DNA TGCGCCAGCACGGCGACGGGAGGGCCCGGAGATACGCAGTATTTT.

The CDR3 coding sequence is TGTGCCAGCAGTTTTAACAGGGGCACTGAAGCTTTCTTT. Its translation is CASSFNRGTEAFF. This chain uses TRBV27 with TRBJ1-1; 7 bases map to TRBD1. The CDR3 consists of 13 residues. The J segment lost 4 bases and the V segment lost 3 bases, leaving 2 bases of the junction unmatched. Germline CDR1 is MNHEY and CDR2 is SMNVEV (reference sequence).

This rearrangement joins TRBV19 to TRBJ2-7, with 9 bases lining up with TRBD1. CDR3 length equals 15 residues. The junction had 10 bases not matched to a gene; V was cut back by 7 bases and J by 3 bases. Germline CDR1 is LNHDA and CDR2 is SQIVND (reference sequence). CDR3 nucleotides: TGTGCCAGTAAAGAATCCGGGACAGGGAACTACGAGCAGTACTTC. It specifies CASKESGTGNYEQYF.

J is TRBJ1-5 and V is TRBV3-1 (or the pseudogene TRBV3-2); 7 nucleotides align to TRBD1. The V gene end was trimmed by 1 base and the J gene end by 6 bases; junction bases not matched to a gene: 6. In germline, CDR1 is LGHDT, CDR2 YNNKEL (reference sequence). The CDR3 spans 15 residues. The CDR3 coding sequence is TGTGCCAGCAGCCAAGGCGACAGGGTAGGTCAGCCCCAGCATTTT. Translated: CASSQGDRVGQPQHF.

V gene TRBV7-2 combines with J gene TRBJ1-2; unclear D gene. V lost 1 base to trimming and J lost 7 bases, with 7 bases between them. The V gene's germline CDR1 is SGHTA and CDR2 FQGNSA. CDR3 length: 12 residues. The CDR3 loop reads CASSLVGSGYTF. The CDR3 DNA reads as TGTGCCAGCAGCTTAGTCGGGAGTGGCTACACCTTC.

The chain joins TRBV12-5 to TRBJ1-2; D is undetermined. Germline loops: CDR1 LGHNT, CDR2 FRNRAP. The V and J ends lost 1 base and 8 bases respectively, with 20 bases between them. This CDR3 contains 16 residues. CDR3 in DNA: TGTGCTAGTGGTTTGGCCCAGAGGTTGAGGCCTCGCGGCTACACCTTC. It translates to CASGLAQRLRPRGYTF.

V is TRBV5-1 and J is TRBJ1-1; D is uncertain. Trimming left V 5 bases short and J 1 base short, with 12 bases between. Germline V CDR1 and CDR2: SGHRS, YFSETQ. CDR3 length equals 14 residues. CDR3 protein: CASRGFEGNTEAFF. The CDR3, as DNA: TGCGCCAGCAGAGGCTTCGAGGGGAACACTGAAGCTTTCTTT.